This T cell receptor beta chain was obtained from a study of cytomegalovirus exposure and HLA in healthy donors. Notes on this clone: Antigen unknown.

Looked up from germline, CDR1 is SNHLY and CDR2 is FYNNEI. The CDR3 totals 15 residues. V gave up 6 bases and J gave up 1 base; unmatched junction bases: 6. Study-wide findings and caveats: Among the most significant clusters, several appeared linked to common viral pathogens in a later analysis. V- and J-gene trimming of TCR beta was linked (in a later analysis) to a missense DCLRE1C variant. An analysis that was carried out later associated 16,951 TCR beta sequences with HLA alleles at 0.05 false discovery rate.

Unrecorded immune exposure was likely among donors, who were nominally healthy when sampled. The primer mix had 60 Vbeta and 13 Jbeta primers. Profiled with immunoSEQ multiplex PCR; TCRdb holds only in-frame clones, not every one. The sample lists approximately 240,000 clones; more than 60% were seen once. Sequenced input: PBMCs. This TCR was sampled from a woman between 55 and 75 years old in good health and CMV-seropositive. The chain has TRBV2 and TRBJ1-1, with 9 bases aligning to TRBD1. The CDR3 nucleotides are TGTGCCAGCAGCGCCACGGGACAGGGGAACACTGAAGCTTTCTTT. It codes for CASSATGQGNTEAFF. The full variable domain, its missing parts supplied by reference TRBV2 and TRBJ1-1, is EPEVTQTPSHQVTQMGQEVILRCVPISNHLYFYWYRQILGQKVEFLVSFYNNEISEKSEIFDDQFSVERPDGSNFTLKIRSTKLEDSAMYFCASSATGQGNTEAFFGQGTRLTVV.